This T cell receptor (beta chain) was identified in a study of T cell changes during pregnancy in multiple sclerosis. The V and J ends lost 1 base and 3 bases respectively, with 10 bases between them. CDR1 is SGHNT and CDR2 is YENEEA in the germline V gene. The CDR3 has 15 residues. Measured with immunoSEQ multiplex PCR; TCRdb has only the in-frame clones, and not every one. The profile shows 40,000 to 60,000 clones, approximately 92% of them singletons. This clone was detected a few times. The chain has TRBV11-3 and TRBJ1-5; D is perhaps TRBD1 (5 bases). This receptor was obtained from a female donor with multiple sclerosis, enrolled in a pregnancy study. The material sequenced was CD4+ T cells from peripheral blood mononuclear cells, taken in the third trimester of pregnancy. CDR3 DNA sequence: TGTGCCAGCAGCTTAGCGGGAGGGGACAATCAGCCCCAGCATTTT. This codes for CASSLAGGDNQPQHF.